This T cell receptor (beta chain) emerged from a study of blood T cells in healthy people across ages. CDR3 length: 14 residues. In germline, CDR1 is SQVTM, CDR2 ANQGSEA. V dropped 2 bases and J dropped 3 bases, with 13 bases sitting between them. Using a J-beta primer mix together with a sample-barcoded 5' primer, a second PCR was run for roughly 7 to 12 cycles. MiXCR, applied by TCRdb to the 5' RACE reads, yields one record per CDR3 protein. The sample has around 1.5 million distinct CDR3 sequences, 42% seen once. The rearrangement links TRBV29-1 to TRBJ1-2; D uncertain. The sequenced sample was blood. This TCR was recovered from a woman under 30 in good health. For the CDR3, the DNA is TGCAGCGTTGAAATGAGGGTTAGGGACTATGGCTACACCTTC. Protein sequence: CSVEMRVRDYGYTF.